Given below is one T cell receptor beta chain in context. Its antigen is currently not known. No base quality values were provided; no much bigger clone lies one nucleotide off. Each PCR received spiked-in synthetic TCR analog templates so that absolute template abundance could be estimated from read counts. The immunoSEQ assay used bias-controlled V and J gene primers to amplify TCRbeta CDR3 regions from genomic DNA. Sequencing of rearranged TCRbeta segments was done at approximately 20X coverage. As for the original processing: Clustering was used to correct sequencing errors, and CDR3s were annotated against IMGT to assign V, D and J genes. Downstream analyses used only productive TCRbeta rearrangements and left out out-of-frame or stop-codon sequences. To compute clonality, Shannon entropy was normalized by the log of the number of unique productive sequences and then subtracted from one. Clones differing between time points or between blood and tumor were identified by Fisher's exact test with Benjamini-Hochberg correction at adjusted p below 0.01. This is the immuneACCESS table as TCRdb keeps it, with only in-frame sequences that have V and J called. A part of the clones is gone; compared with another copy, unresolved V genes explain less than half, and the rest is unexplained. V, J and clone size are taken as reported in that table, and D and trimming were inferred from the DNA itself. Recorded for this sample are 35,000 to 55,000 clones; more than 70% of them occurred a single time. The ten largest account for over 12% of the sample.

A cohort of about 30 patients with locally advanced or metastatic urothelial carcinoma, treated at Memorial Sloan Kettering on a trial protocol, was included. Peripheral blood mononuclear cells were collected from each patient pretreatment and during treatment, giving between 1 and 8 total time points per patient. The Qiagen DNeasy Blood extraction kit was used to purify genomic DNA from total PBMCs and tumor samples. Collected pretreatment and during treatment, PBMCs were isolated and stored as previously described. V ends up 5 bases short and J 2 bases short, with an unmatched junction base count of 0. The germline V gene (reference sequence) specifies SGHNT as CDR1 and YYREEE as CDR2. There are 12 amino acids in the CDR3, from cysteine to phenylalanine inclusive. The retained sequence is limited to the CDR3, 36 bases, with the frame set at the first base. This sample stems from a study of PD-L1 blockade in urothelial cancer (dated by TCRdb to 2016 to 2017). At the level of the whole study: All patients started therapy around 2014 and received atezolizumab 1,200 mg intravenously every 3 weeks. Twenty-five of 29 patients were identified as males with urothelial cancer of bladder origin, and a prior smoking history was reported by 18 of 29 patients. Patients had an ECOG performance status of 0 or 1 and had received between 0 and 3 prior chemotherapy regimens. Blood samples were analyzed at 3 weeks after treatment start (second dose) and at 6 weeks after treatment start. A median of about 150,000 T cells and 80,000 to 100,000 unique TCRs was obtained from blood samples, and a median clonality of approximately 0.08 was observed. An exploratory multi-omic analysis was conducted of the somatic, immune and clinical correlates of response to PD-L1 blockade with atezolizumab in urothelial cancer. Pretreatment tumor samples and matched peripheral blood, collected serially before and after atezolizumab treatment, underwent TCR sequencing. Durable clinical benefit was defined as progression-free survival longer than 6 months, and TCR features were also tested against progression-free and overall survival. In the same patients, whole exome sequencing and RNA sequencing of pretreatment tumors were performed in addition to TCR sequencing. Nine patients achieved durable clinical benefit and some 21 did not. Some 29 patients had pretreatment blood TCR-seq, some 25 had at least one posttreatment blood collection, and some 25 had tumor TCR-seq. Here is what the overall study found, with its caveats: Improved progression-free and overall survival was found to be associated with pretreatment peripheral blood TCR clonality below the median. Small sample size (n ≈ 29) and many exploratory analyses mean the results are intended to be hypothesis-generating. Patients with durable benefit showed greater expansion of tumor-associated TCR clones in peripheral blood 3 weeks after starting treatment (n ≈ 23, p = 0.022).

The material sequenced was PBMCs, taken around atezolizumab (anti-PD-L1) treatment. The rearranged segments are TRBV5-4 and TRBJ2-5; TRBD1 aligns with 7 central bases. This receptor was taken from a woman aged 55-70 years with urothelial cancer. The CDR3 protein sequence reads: CASRGQQETQYF. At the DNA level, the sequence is TGTGCCAGCAGGGGACAGCAAGAGACCCAGTACTTC. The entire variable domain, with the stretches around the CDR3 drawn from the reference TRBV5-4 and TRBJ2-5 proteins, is ETGVTQSPTHLIKTRGQQVTLRCSSQSGHNTVSWYQQALGQGPQFIFQYYREEENGRGNFPPRFSGLQFPNYSSELNVNALELDDSALYLCASRGQQETQYFGPGTRLLVL.